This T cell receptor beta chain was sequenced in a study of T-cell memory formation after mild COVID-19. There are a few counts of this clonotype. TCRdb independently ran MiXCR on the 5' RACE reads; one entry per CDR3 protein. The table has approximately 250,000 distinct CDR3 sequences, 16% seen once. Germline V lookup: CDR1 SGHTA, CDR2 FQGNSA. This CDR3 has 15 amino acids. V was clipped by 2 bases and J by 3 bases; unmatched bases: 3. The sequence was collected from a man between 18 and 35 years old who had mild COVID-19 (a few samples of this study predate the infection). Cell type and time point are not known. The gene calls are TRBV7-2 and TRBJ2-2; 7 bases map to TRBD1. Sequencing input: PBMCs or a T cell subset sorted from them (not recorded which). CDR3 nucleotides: TGTGCCAGCAGCTTAAACAGGGGATACACCGGGGAGCTGTTTTTT. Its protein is CASSLNRGYTGELFF.